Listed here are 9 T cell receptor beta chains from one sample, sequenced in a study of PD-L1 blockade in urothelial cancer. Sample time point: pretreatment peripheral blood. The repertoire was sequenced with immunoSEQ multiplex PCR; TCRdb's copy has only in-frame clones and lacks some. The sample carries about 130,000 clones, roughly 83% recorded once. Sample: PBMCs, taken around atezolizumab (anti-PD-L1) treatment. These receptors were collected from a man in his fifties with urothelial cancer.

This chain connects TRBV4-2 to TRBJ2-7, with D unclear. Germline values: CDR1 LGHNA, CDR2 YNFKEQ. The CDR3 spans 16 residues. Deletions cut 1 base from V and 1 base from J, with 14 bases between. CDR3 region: CASSQAESVGSYEQYF. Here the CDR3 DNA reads TGTGCCAGCAGCCAAGCTGAGAGCGTTGGTTCCTACGAGCAGTACTTC.

Here the CDR3 DNA reads TGTGCCAGCCGAAAAACCACGGACAATGAGCAGTTCTTC. Translated: CASRKTTDNEQFF. The rearrangement links TRBV5-6 to TRBJ2-1; no firm D call. The CDR3 extends over 13 amino acids. V dropped 7 bases and J dropped 5 bases, with 13 bases sitting between them. The germline gives CDR1 SGHDT, CDR2 YYEEEE.

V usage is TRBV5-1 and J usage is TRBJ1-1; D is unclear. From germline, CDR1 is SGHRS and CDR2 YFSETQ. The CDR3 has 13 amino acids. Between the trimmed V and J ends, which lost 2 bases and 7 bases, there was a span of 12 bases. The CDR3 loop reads CASSLGARGEAFF. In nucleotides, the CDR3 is TGCGCCAGCAGCTTAGGTGCTCGGGGTGAAGCTTTCTTT.

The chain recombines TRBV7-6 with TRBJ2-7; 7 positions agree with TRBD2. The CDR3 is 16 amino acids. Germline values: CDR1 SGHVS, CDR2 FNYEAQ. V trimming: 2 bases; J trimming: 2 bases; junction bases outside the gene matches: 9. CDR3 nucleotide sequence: TGTGCCAGCAGCTTAAGGTCTAGCGGATTAACCTACGAGCAGTACTTC. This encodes CASSLRSSGLTYEQYF. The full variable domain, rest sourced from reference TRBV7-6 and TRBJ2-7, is GAGVSQSPRYKVTKRGQDVALRCDPISGHVSLYWYRQALGQGPEFLTYFNYEAQQDKSGLPNDRFSAERPEGSISTLTIQRTEQRDSAMYRCASSLRSSGLTYEQYFGPGTRLTVT.

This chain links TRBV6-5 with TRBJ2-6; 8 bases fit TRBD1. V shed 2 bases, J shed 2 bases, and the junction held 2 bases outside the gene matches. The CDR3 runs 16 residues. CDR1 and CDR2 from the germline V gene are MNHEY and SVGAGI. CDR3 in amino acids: CASSYGQGTGANVLTF. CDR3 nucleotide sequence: TGTGCCAGCAGTTACGGACAGGGCACTGGGGCCAACGTCCTGACTTTC.

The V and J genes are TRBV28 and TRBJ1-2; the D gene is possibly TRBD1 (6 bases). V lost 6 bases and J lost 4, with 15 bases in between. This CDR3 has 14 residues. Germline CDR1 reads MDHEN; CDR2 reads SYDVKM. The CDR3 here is CASSLADSAYGYTF. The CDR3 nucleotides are TGTGCCAGCAGCTTGGCGGACAGCGCCTATGGCTACACCTTC.

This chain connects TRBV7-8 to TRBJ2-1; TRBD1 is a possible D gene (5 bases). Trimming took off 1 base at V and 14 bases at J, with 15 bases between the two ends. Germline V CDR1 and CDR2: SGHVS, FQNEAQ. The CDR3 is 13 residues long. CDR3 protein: CASSLEFNAGKFF. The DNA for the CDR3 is TGTGCCAGCAGCTTAGAATTTAATGCAGGGAAGTTCTTC. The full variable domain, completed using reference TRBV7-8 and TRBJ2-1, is GAGVSQSPRYKVAKRGQDVALRCDPISGHVSLFWYQQALGQGPEFLTYFQNEAQLDKSGLPSDRFFAERPEGSVSTLKIQRTQQEDSAVYLCASSLEFNAGKFFGPGTRLTVL.

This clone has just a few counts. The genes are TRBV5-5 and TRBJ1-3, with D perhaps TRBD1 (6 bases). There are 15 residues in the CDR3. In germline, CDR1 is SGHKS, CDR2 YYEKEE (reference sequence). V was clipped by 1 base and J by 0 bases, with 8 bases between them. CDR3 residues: CASSLSGASGNTIYF. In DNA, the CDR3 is TGTGCCAGCAGCTTGTCAGGGGCCTCTGGAAACACCATATATTTT. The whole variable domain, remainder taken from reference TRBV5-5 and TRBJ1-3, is DAGVTQSPTHLIKTRGQQVTLRCSPISGHKSVSWYQQVLGQGPQFIFQYYEKEERGRGNFPDRFSARQFPNYSSELNVNALLLGDSALYLCASSLSGASGNTIYFGEGSWLTVV.

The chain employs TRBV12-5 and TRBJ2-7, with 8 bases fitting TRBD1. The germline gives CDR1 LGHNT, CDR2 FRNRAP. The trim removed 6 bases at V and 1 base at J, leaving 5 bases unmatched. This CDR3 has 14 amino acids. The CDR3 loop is CASGPGTGSYEQYF. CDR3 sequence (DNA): TGTGCTAGTGGACCTGGGACAGGTTCCTACGAGCAGTACTTC.